This is a list of T cell receptor beta chains from one sample in a study of blood T cell repertoires in COVID-19. Clones were sequenced by immunoSEQ multiplex PCR, and TCRdb holds only the in-frame ones, with some missing. The profile shows around 300,000 clones, roughly 89% of them singletons. Sample: PBMCs or T cells enriched from blood (not recorded which). The receptor source for this set is a woman between 35 and 50 years old who had recovered from COVID-19. Each CDR3 is given with its conserved first and last residue. Each record gives: CDR3 protein, CDR3 DNA, V gene, D gene, clone size, J gene. D genes are given only for firm matches. Size tells how often a clone was seen (once, few, many) or the class of an expanded clone, and some rows leave it out.

CASSPRGGGGSTDTQYF TGCGCCAGCAGCCCACGAGGAGGTGGGGGGAGCACAGATACGCAGTATTTT TRBV4-1 . . TRBJ2-3
CASSVTGANSEQYF TGTGCCAGCAGCGTTACAGGGGCTAATTCCGAGCAGTACTTC TRBV9 TRBD1 . TRBJ2-7
CSGLKALSYNEQFF TGCAGCGGACTGAAGGCGCTCTCCTACAATGAGCAGTTCTTC TRBV29-1 . . TRBJ2-1
CASSRTGGGSSYEQYF TGTGCCAGCAGTCGCACAGGGGGGGGAAGCTCCTACGAGCAGTACTTC TRBV6-6 . . TRBJ2-7
CASASFSGGYTF TGTGCTAGTGCCTCCTTCTCGGGTGGCTACACCTTC TRBV12-5 . few TRBJ1-2
CASSQDRTPGITYEQYF TGTGCCAGCAGCCAAGATCGTACTCCAGGGATTACCTACGAGCAGTACTTC TRBV4-2 . . TRBJ2-7
CASHAHRDRVANTEAFF TGTGCCAGCCACGCACACCGGGACAGGGTAGCGAACACTGAAGCTTTCTTT TRBV7-8 TRBD1 . TRBJ1-1
CASSVGTSGGLLETQYF TGTGCCAGCAGCGTCGGGACTAGCGGGGGCCTGTTGGAGACCCAGTACTTC TRBV9 TRBD2 . TRBJ2-5
CASSQDSPGLSKTSTDTQYF TGTGCCAGCAGCCAAGATAGCCCAGGACTAAGTAAAACTAGCACAGATACGCAGTATTTT TRBV3-1/TRBV3-2 . . TRBJ2-3
CASSQRGLDTQYF TGTGCCAGCAGCCAGCGGGGCCTGGATACGCAGTATTTT TRBV3-1/TRBV3-2 . . TRBJ2-3
CASSLVPETEAFF TGTGCCAGCAGCTTGGTACCGGAGACTGAAGCTTTCTTT TRBV5-8 . . TRBJ1-1
CASRLLSSGTYEQYF TGTGCCAGCAGACTCCTTTCTAGCGGGACCTACGAGCAGTACTTC TRBV6-5 TRBD2 . TRBJ2-7
CSVARQLHNEQFF TGCAGCGTTGCAAGACAGTTACACAATGAGCAGTTCTTC TRBV29-1 . . TRBJ2-1
CASRDSSGANVLTF TGCGCCAGCAGGGACAGCTCTGGGGCCAACGTCCTGACTTTC TRBV5-1 . . TRBJ2-6
CASSTGSSGNTIYF TGTGCCAGTAGCACAGGGTCCTCTGGAAACACCATATATTTT TRBV19 . . TRBJ1-3
CASSSSFYNEQFF TGTGCCAGCAGCTCTTCTTTTTACAATGAGCAGTTCTTC TRBV7-2 . . TRBJ2-1
CASSVGTSGQETQYF TGTGCCAGCAGCGTAGGGACTAGCGGACAAGAGACCCAGTACTTC TRBV9 TRBD2 . TRBJ2-5
CASILTGQGTSYGYTF TGTGCCAGCATCCTAACCGGACAGGGAACGTCCTATGGCTACACCTTC TRBV6-4 TRBD1 . TRBJ1-2
CASSGPTGYNEQFF TGTGCCAGCAGCGGCCCGACGGGCTACAATGAGCAGTTCTTC TRBV6-2/TRBV6-3 . few TRBJ2-1
CASSLELFYEQYF TGCGCCAGCAGCTTGGAACTATTCTACGAGCAGTACTTC TRBV5-1 . . TRBJ2-7
CASSLVPYRIEAFF TGTGCCAGCAGCTTAGTACCCTACAGGATTGAAGCTTTCTTT TRBV7-2 . . TRBJ1-1
CASSQDRGSGLGQEKLFF TGCGCCAGCAGCCAAGATAGGGGATCGGGCCTTGGTCAAGAAAAACTGTTTTTT TRBV4-1 . . TRBJ1-4
CATSRDLGGHGSPLHF TGTGCCACCAGCAGAGATCTAGGAGGGCACGGTTCACCCCTCCACTTT TRBV15 . . TRBJ1-6